This section outlines one T cell receptor beta chain sequence together with its context. This entry is derived from a study of blood T cell repertoires in COVID-19. Across the study: The samples span acute and convalescent COVID-19 from the United States, Italy and Spain.

Germline V CDR1 and CDR2: SGHTA, FQGNSA. The CDR3 covers 17 residues. V lost 5 bases and J lost 9; bases outside the gene matches: 15. Measured with immunoSEQ multiplex PCR; TCRdb has only the in-frame clones, and not every one. The sample holds approximately 140,000 clones, approximately 86% seen once. Sequenced input: peripheral blood. This receptor was obtained from a man between 65 and 79 years old with acute or convalescent COVID-19. The chain has TRBV7-2 and TRBJ2-5; 13 nucleotides line up with TRBD2. The CDR3: CASSPTTSGRISRAQYF. The CDR3 coding sequence is TGTGCCAGCAGCCCAACGACTAGCGGGAGGATCTCCCGGGCCCAGTACTTC.